Listed below are T cell receptor beta chains from one sample, sequenced in a study of molecular identifiers for immune sequencing clone quantification. TCRdb re-called the PCR reads with MiXCR, one entry per CDR3 protein. The data hold some 100,000 distinct CDR3 sequences, with 15% to 20% observed a single time. The specimen sequenced was naive CD8+ T cells from blood, with Jurkat cell RNA spiked in. These receptors were collected from a human donor in good health. Some libraries in this study had Jurkat cell RNA spiked in. Both conserved end residues are part of each CDR3. A D gene is named only where the DNA matches it firmly. Clone size is given for some rows only: seen once, a few or many times, or a class if the clone is expanded.

j_call: TRBJ2-1; v_call: TRBV14; d_call: TRBD2; clone_size: few; cdr3_aa: CAGSPFSPSGVPGQFF; cdr3_nt: TGTGCCGGCAGCCCTTTCTCGCCTAGCGGGGTACCGGGGCAGTTCTTC
j_call: TRBJ1-1; v_call: TRBV20-1; d_call: .; clone_size: many; cdr3_aa: CSARDTRNTEAFF; cdr3_nt: TGCAGTGCTAGAGATACCAGGAACACTGAAGCTTTCTTT
j_call: TRBJ1-4; v_call: TRBV24-1; d_call: .; clone_size: many; cdr3_aa: CATSDPAGLRKEKLFF; cdr3_nt: TGTGCCACCAGTGATCCCGCGGGCCTACGGAAGGAAAAACTGTTTTTT
j_call: TRBJ2-5; v_call: TRBV20-1; d_call: TRBD2; clone_size: many; cdr3_aa: CSARLQTSAGGSETQYF; cdr3_nt: TGCAGTGCTAGGCTTCAAACCTCAGCGGGAGGGTCGGAGACCCAGTACTTC
j_call: TRBJ1-1; v_call: TRBV4-3; d_call: .; clone_size: many; cdr3_aa: CASSSQGAHTEAFF; cdr3_nt: TGCGCCAGCAGCAGCCAGGGTGCCCACACTGAAGCTTTCTTT
j_call: TRBJ1-1; v_call: TRBV4-1; d_call: .; clone_size: many; cdr3_aa: CASSQRDEAFF; cdr3_nt: TGCGCCAGCAGCCAGAGGGATGAAGCTTTCTTT
j_call: TRBJ1-1; v_call: TRBV7-2; d_call: .; clone_size: many; cdr3_aa: CASSPPRSTEAFF; cdr3_nt: TGTGCCAGCAGCCCCCCCAGGAGCACTGAAGCTTTCTTT
j_call: TRBJ1-2; v_call: TRBV28; d_call: .; clone_size: .; cdr3_aa: CASSLRGQPNYGYTF; cdr3_nt: TGTGCCAGCAGTTTACGCGGACAGCCTAACTATGGCTACACCTTC
j_call: TRBJ2-7; v_call: TRBV20-1; d_call: .; clone_size: many; cdr3_aa: CSASYRDSARTGHEQYF; cdr3_nt: TGCAGTGCTAGCTACAGGGACTCAGCCAGGACCGGCCACGAGCAGTACTTC
j_call: TRBJ2-3; v_call: TRBV7-2; d_call: TRBD2; clone_size: .; cdr3_aa: CASSYITSGGLRYTDTQYF; cdr3_nt: TGTGCCAGCAGCTACATAACTAGCGGGGGGCTCAGATACACAGATACGCAGTATTTT
j_call: TRBJ2-2; v_call: TRBV5-8; d_call: .; clone_size: many; cdr3_aa: CASSTHRDANTGELFF; cdr3_nt: TGTGCCAGCAGCACCCACCGGGACGCCAACACCGGGGAGCTGTTTTTT
j_call: TRBJ2-3; v_call: TRBV28; d_call: TRBD2; clone_size: many; cdr3_aa: CASSSGLAGIIADTQYF; cdr3_nt: TGTGCCAGCAGTTCGGGACTAGCGGGAATCATCGCAGATACGCAGTATTTT
j_call: TRBJ2-7; v_call: TRBV12-3/TRBV12-4; d_call: .; clone_size: many; cdr3_aa: CASSLEGFRYEQYF; cdr3_nt: TGTGCCAGCAGTTTAGAAGGGTTTAGGTACGAGCAGTACTTC
j_call: TRBJ2-3; v_call: TRBV6-4; d_call: .; clone_size: many; cdr3_aa: CAPTGYRSTDTQYF; cdr3_nt: TGTGCCCCGACGGGATACAGAAGCACAGATACGCAGTATTTT